One and the same sample provided the 21 T cell receptor beta chains below, sequenced in a study of technical replicates of blood from a handful of donors. Clones were read by immunoSEQ multiplex PCR, and TCRdb kept only the in-frame ones, dropping some. The data hold about 66,000 clones, with more than 75% observed a single time. The sample consisted of PBMCs. The source is a human donor in good health. Some clones in this sample may be carry-over from other donors' samples.

The gene calls are TRBV6-5 and TRBJ1-2; TRBD1 agrees at 10 bases. This CDR3 is built from 15 residues. Germline CDR1 is MNHEY and CDR2 is SVGAGI. J gave up 6 bases and V 3 bases, and 7 bases lay outside the gene matches. The CDR3 protein is CASSYSGTGVNGYTF. CDR3 coding DNA: TGTGCCAGCAGTTATTCCGGGACAGGGGTAAATGGCTACACCTTC.

V is TRBV4-1 and J is TRBJ2-1; D is unclear. CDR1 and CDR2 from the germline V gene are MGHRA and YSYEKL. The CDR3 runs to 11 residues. Trimming removed 1 base from V and 12 bases from J, with 7 bases in between. The CDR3 region has the DNA TGCGCCAGCAGCCAAGGTTTGAGGCAGTTCTTC. It encodes CASSQGLRQFF.

The chain has TRBV6-4 and TRBJ2-1; D gene uncertain. Germline CDR1 is MRHNA and CDR2 is SNTAGT. Deletions cut 3 bases from V and 4 bases from J, with 13 bases between. CDR3 size: 15 residues. The CDR3 nucleotides are TGTGCCAGCAGTGAAGGTGCAGGTAGTTACAATGAGCAGTTCTTC. Its translation is CASSEGAGSYNEQFF.

This clone appeared once. This chain links TRBV20-1 with TRBJ1-1; D is perhaps TRBD1 (5 bases). The CDR3 is made up of 11 amino acids. Germline CDR1 DFQATT, CDR2 SNEGSKA (reference sequence). Trimming shortened V by 3 bases and J by 6 bases, and 8 bases separated the two germline ends. The DNA for the CDR3 is TGCAGTGCTAGCAGGGAGGCTGAAGCTTTCTTT. Its translation is CSASREAEAFF.

The rearrangement links TRBV2 to TRBJ2-7, with unresolved D. This CDR3 has 13 residues. V was clipped by 2 bases and J by 2 bases, with 7 bases between them. The germline gives CDR1 SNHLY, CDR2 FYNNEI. CDR3 amino acids: CASSEQQAYEQYF. The CDR3 DNA reads as TGTGCCAGCAGTGAACAGCAGGCCTACGAGCAGTACTTC.

The DNA of the CDR3 is TGCGCCAGCAGCCCGGGGAGCGGGGGGGCCTTTAATGAGCAGTTCTTC. It is translated as CASSPGSGGAFNEQFF. The genes are TRBV5-1 and TRBJ2-1; 10 positions agree with TRBD2. This CDR3 has 16 amino acids. Trimming removed 4 bases from V and 7 bases from J; junction bases left unmatched: 11. Germline-derived CDR1 and CDR2 are SGHRS and YFSETQ.

The chain has TRBV21-1 and TRBJ2-4; the table assigns TRBD1, which was not confirmed against the DNA. TRBV21-1 is a listed pseudogene. The CDR3 is 19 residues long. CDR3 DNA sequence: TGTGCCAGCAGCACCGGGCGGGACAGGGGCCCCCTTGGGGAAAACATTCAGTACTTC. Protein sequence: CASSTGRDRGPLGENIQYF.

The chain joins TRBV23-1 to TRBJ2-1; D call uncertain. TRBV23-1 is placed among ORFs of uncertain function. The CDR3 runs to 13 residues. With 2 bases removed from V and 4 bases from J, the gap between germline ends came to 6 bases. CDR3 nucleotide sequence: TGCGCCAGCAGTCAAGGTCAGTACAATGAGCAGTTCTTC. Translating gives CASSQGQYNEQFF.

The chain carries TRBV4-2 and TRBJ2-5; tentative D call: TRBD2 (6 bases). The CDR3 runs 15 residues. Germline V gene lookup returns CDR1 LGHNA and CDR2 YNFKEQ. Trimming removed 0 bases at V and 6 bases at J, with 14 bases between. The CDR3 loop is CASSQDWDSHQTQYF. The CDR3 DNA sequence: TGTGCCAGCAGCCAAGATTGGGACTCTCACCAGACCCAGTACTTC.

The rearrangement uses TRBV6-5 and TRBJ2-1; TRBD2 is a possible D gene (5 bases). The CDR3 has 13 residues. Germline loops: CDR1 MNHEY, CDR2 SVGAGI. V lost 0 bases to trimming and J lost 9 bases, with 9 bases between them. The CDR3 sequence is CASSYSTITEQFF. As DNA, the CDR3 is TGTGCCAGCAGTTACTCGACTATTACTGAGCAGTTCTTC.

The rearrangement joins TRBV5-6 to TRBJ2-1, with 8 bases lining up with TRBD2. Germline assignment: CDR1 SGHDT and CDR2 YYEEEE. The CDR3 runs to 17 residues. After removal of 6 bases from V and 0 bases from J, the junction contained 11 bases not matched to a gene. The CDR3 nucleotides are TGTGCCAGCACCCTCGGGGGGGGCCGCTACTCCTACAATGAGCAGTTCTTC. It encodes CASTLGGGRYSYNEQFF.

The chain joins TRBV7-2 to TRBJ2-5; 12 nucleotides line up with TRBD2. This CDR3 comprises 17 residues. J was trimmed by 5 bases and V by 1 base; bases with no gene match: 8. Germline values: CDR1 SGHTA, CDR2 FQGNSA. The CDR3 loop reads CASSLDSTSGSLETQYF. Written as DNA, the CDR3 is TGTGCCAGCAGCTTAGACTCGACTAGCGGGAGTTTGGAGACCCAGTACTTC.

This rearrangement joins TRBV7-9 to TRBJ1-1; possibly TRBD1 for D (5 bases). Trimming left V 1 base short and J 11 bases short, with 11 bases between. The CDR3 loop spans 12 amino acids. Germline-derived CDR1 and CDR2 are SEHNR and FQNEAQ (reference sequence). The CDR3 DNA reads as TGTGCCAGCAGCTTAGTGGCGACAGACGCTTTCTTT. Translation: CASSLVATDAFF.

The chain is built from TRBV4-3 and TRBJ1-5, with D unclear. Per the germline V gene, CDR1 is LGHNA and CDR2 is YSLEER. The CDR3 totals 15 residues. V was cut by 0 bases and J by 1 base, with 7 bases left in between. For the CDR3, the DNA is TGCGCCAGCAGCCAAGATCTCCGGAGCAATCAGCCCCAGCATTTT. The encoded protein is CASSQDLRSNQPQHF.

This chain uses TRBV2 with TRBJ2-7; the D gene is possibly TRBD2 (5 bases). The CDR3 is 11 residues long. The V gene's germline CDR1 is SNHLY and CDR2 FYNNEI. The V end was cut by 3 bases, the J end by 11 bases, with 11 bases between. CDR3 nucleotides: TGTGCCAGCAGTGAGGCGGAGGAGGAGTACTTC. This sequence encodes CASSEAEEEYF. Supplemented by reference TRBV2 and TRBJ2-7, the full variable domain reads EPEVTQTPSHQVTQMGQEVILRCVPISNHLYFYWYRQILGQKVEFLVSFYNNEISEKSEIFDDQFSVERPDGSNFTLKIRSTKLEDSAMYFCASSEAEEEYFGPGTRLTVT.

The chain has TRBV15 and TRBJ2-5; TRBD2 aligns across 11 bases. There are 15 residues in the CDR3. CDR1 LNHNV and CDR2 YYDKDF come from the germline V gene (reference sequence). With V trimmed by 2 bases and J by 5 bases, 4 bases remained unmatched. The CDR3 DNA reads as TGTGCCACCAGCAGACTAGCGGGGGGAGGGGAGACCCAGTACTTC. Translating gives CATSRLAGGGETQYF.

A word on this clone: A junction boundary mismatches the germline segment, possibly from a read error. The chain joins TRBV11-3 to TRBJ1-1; D remains unclear. The CDR3 runs to 13 residues. The V gene's germline CDR1 is SGHNT and CDR2 YENEEA. As DNA, the CDR3 is TGTGCCCGCAGCTTTACGGTGAACACTGAAGCTTTCTTT. Its protein is CARSFTVNTEAFF. Full variable domain (remainder filled in from reference TRBV11-3 and TRBJ1-1): EAGVVQSPRYKIIEKKQPVAFWCNPISGHNTLYWYLQNLGQGPELLIRYENEEAVDDSQLPKDRFSAERLKGVDSTLKIQPAELGDSAVYLCARSFTVNTEAFFGQGTRLTVV.

This chain connects TRBV18 to TRBJ1-2; D might be TRBD1 (6 bases). This CDR3 has 14 amino acids. Between the trimmed V and J ends, which lost 3 bases and 4 bases, there was a span of 12 bases. Looked up from germline, CDR1 is KGHSH and CDR2 is LQKENI. The DNA for the CDR3 is TGTGCCAGCTCACCCCTACAGGGACCCTATGGCTACACCTTC. Its translation: CASSPLQGPYGYTF.

The chain combines TRBV30 with TRBJ2-4, with D hard to call. The germline V and J ends were trimmed by 5 bases and 5 bases, with 13 bases remaining between them. There are 13 residues in the CDR3. CDR1 and CDR2 from the germline V gene are GTSNPN and SVGIG (reference sequence). CDR3 loop: CAWLAEQQNIQYF. Written as DNA, the CDR3 is TGTGCCTGGTTGGCAGAACAGCAAAACATTCAGTACTTC.

The rearrangement joins TRBV7-9 to TRBJ1-2; unclear D gene. Germline lookup yields CDR1 SEHNR and CDR2 FQNEAQ (reference sequence). Between the trimmed V and J ends, which lost 7 bases and 8 bases, there was a span of 11 bases. The CDR3 has 11 residues. Written as DNA, the CDR3 is TGTGCCAGCACACCGGCGGGGGGCTACACCTTC. This translates into CASTPAGGYTF. The full variable domain, completed using reference TRBV7-9 and TRBJ1-2, is DTGVSQNPRHKITKRGQNVTFRCDPISEHNRLYWYRQTLGQGPEFLTYFQNEAQLEKSRLLSDRFSAERPKGSFSTLEIQRTEQGDSAMYLCASTPAGGYTFGSGTRLTVV.

This chain connects TRBV4-1 to TRBJ1-2; a weak D match, TRBD1 (6 bases). The CDR3 contains 14 residues. Trimming took off 2 bases at V and 2 bases at J, with 9 bases between the two ends. CDR1 is MGHRA, CDR2 YSYEKL, per germline. CDR3 nucleotide sequence: TGCGCCAGCAGCCAATTAACAGGGAACTATGGCTACACCTTC. It yields the protein CASSQLTGNYGYTF.